This T cell receptor beta chain was captured in a study of PD-1 blockade in classical Hodgkin lymphoma. From germline, CDR1 is MDHEN and CDR2 SYDVKM. CDR3 length: 12 residues. V was clipped by 5 bases and J by 7 bases, with 11 bases between them. Stated time point: cycle 4 day 1 (C4D1), after less than 7 weeks of nivolumab. Brentuximab vedotin exposure varied, and every patient relapsed after autologous stem cell transplantation. Assay: immunoSEQ multiplex PCR; the TCRdb copy retains only in-frame clones and omits some. The sample consists of about 64,000 clones, approximately 94% of them appearing once.

This material consisted of peripheral blood mononuclear cells (PBMCs), taken before the fourth cycle of nivolumab. This TCR came from a human donor with classical Hodgkin lymphoma. The gene calls are TRBV28 and TRBJ2-5; D is unclear. The chain's CDR3 is CASSPLDGTQYF. For the CDR3, the DNA is TGTGCCAGCAGTCCCCTCGACGGGACCCAGTACTTC.